These 24 T cell receptor beta chains were sequenced from one sample in a study of naive and memory T cell subsets. Study observations and caveats: Naive repertoires, especially CD8, held a few larger clonotypes, possibly memory cells re-expressing CD45RA.

The beta constant-region primer was an equimolar mix of two oligonucleotides covering TRBC1 and TRBC2. Four rounds of PCR amplified the ligated cDNA using nested alpha and beta constant-region primers plus SP2. TCRdb reprocessed the UMI-ligation and nested PCR reads via MiXCR and lists one record per CDR3 protein. The repertoire holds 140,000 to 150,000 distinct CDR3 sequences, with roughly 22% as singletons. Their antigens remain unidentified. Sequences were obtained from naive CD4+ T cells from blood. Receptors were obtained from a human donor in good health.

There are a few counts of this clonotype. V gene TRBV3-1 combines with J gene TRBJ1-2, with 8 bases that match TRBD1. The CDR3 consists of 15 residues. V shed 4 bases, J shed 3 bases, and the junction held 7 bases outside the gene matches. The germline gives CDR1 LGHDT, CDR2 YNNKEL (reference sequence). CDR3 DNA sequence: TGTGCCAGCAGCCCCCGCGGACAGGGAGACTATGGCTACACCTTC. This encodes CASSPRGQGDYGYTF.

CDR3 region: CSAHRREGNGYTF. The DNA for the CDR3 is TGCAGTGCACACAGACGGGAAGGGAATGGCTACACCTTC. This chain connects TRBV20-1 to TRBJ1-2; D is uncertain. This CDR3 is 13 amino acids long. Germline CDR1 is DFQATT and CDR2 is SNEGSKA (reference sequence). V lost 6 bases and J lost 6, with 17 bases in between.

This clonotype was detected a few times. The V and J genes are TRBV29-1 and TRBJ2-7; tentatively, D is TRBD1 or TRBD2 (5 bases each). The CDR3 contains 11 residues. CDR1 is SQVTM and CDR2 is ANQGSEA in the germline V gene. Trimming shortened V by 7 bases and J by 2 bases, and 9 bases separated the two germline ends. The CDR3 DNA sequence: TGCAGCGCCAGGGACGCCTACGAGCAGTACTTC. Its protein product is CSARDAYEQYF.

This clonotype was found many times. In DNA, the CDR3 is TGTGCCAGCAGACCCGCGATCCAAGGAAAAGAGACCCAGTACTTC. Its protein product is CASRPAIQGKETQYF. The chain combines TRBV6-5 with TRBJ2-5; no reliable D call. The germline CDR1 and CDR2 sequences are MNHEY and SVGAGI. With 6 bases removed from V and 3 bases from J, the gap between germline ends came to 17 bases. The CDR3 length is 15 residues.

On this clonotype: A much larger clone sits a single nucleotide away, making a read error possible. The gene calls are TRBV20-1 and TRBJ2-1; 10 bases fit TRBD2. This CDR3 spans 16 amino acids. The germline gives CDR1 DFQATT, CDR2 SNEGSKA (reference sequence). The CDR3 spells CSVRDLGSGGLNEQFF. The CDR3 bases are TGCAGTGTTAGAGATCTTGGTAGCGGGGGGCTCAATGAGCAGTTCTTC.

In its sample, this clonotype was seen a few times. The J gene is TRBJ2-5, the V gene TRBV29-1, with D possibly matching TRBD1 (6 bases). Between the trimmed V and J ends, which lost 5 bases and 7 bases, there was a span of 17 bases. The CDR3 is made up of 13 amino acids. Germline V gene data show CDR1 as SQVTM and CDR2 as ANQGSEA. CDR3 residues: CSVFGQSSGTQYF. The DNA for the CDR3 is TGCAGCGTTTTCGGACAGAGCTCGGGGACCCAGTACTTC.

The V call is TRBV28, the J call TRBJ1-5; tentative D call: TRBD1 (5 bases). This CDR3 region has 15 residues. Per the germline V gene, CDR1 is MDHEN and CDR2 is SYDVKM. V dropped 2 bases and J dropped 2 bases, with 10 bases sitting between them. The CDR3 DNA reads as TGTGCCAGCAGTTTAGCGGGGCGACGCAATCAGCCCCAGCATTTT. Translated: CASSLAGRRNQPQHF.

This clonotype was seen only a few times. J is TRBJ2-7 and V is TRBV7-9; TRBD2 aligns across 9 bases. The CDR3 loop spans 17 amino acids. The germline V gene has CDR1 SEHNR and CDR2 FQNEAQ (reference sequence). V lost 1 base and J lost 6; bases outside the gene matches: 13. The CDR3 loop is CASSLEWTREGVSEQYF. CDR3 coding DNA: TGTGCCAGCAGCTTAGAATGGACGCGGGAGGGAGTTAGCGAGCAGTACTTC. The full variable domain, rest sourced from reference TRBV7-9 and TRBJ2-7, is DTGVSQNPRHKITKRGQNVTFRCDPISEHNRLYWYRQTLGQGPEFLTYFQNEAQLEKSRLLSDRFSAERPKGSFSTLEIQRTEQGDSAMYLCASSLEWTREGVSEQYFGPGTRLTVT.

The gene calls are TRBV28 and TRBJ2-6, with D hard to call. This CDR3 is built from 17 residues. CDR1 and CDR2 from the germline V gene are MDHEN and SYDVKM. V gave up 7 bases and J gave up 2 bases, with 18 bases separating them. The CDR3 protein is CASTNPVTVPGANVLTF. The CDR3, as DNA: TGTGCCAGCACCAATCCAGTGACCGTTCCTGGGGCCAACGTCCTGACTTTC.

This clonotype was seen a handful of times. The chain is built from TRBV3-1 and TRBJ2-3, with D perhaps given as TRBD1 or TRBD2 (5 bases each). Germline CDR1 reads LGHDT; CDR2 reads YNNKEL (reference sequence). CDR3 length: 16 amino acids. Trimming took off 3 bases at V and 1 base at J, with 14 bases between the two ends. The CDR3 DNA is TGTGCCAGCAGCCATGAACGGGGCCTTCGCACAGATACGCAGTATTTT. Translated, it gives CASSHERGLRTDTQYF.

This rearrangement joins TRBV29-1 to TRBJ2-7; D possibly corresponds to TRBD1 (6 bases). The V end was cut by 6 bases, the J end by 4 bases, with 16 bases between. Germline-derived CDR1 and CDR2 are SQVTM and ANQGSEA. This CDR3 contains 13 residues. The CDR3 here is CSVGREGGYEQYF. The CDR3 DNA is TGCAGCGTCGGCAGGGAAGGGGGATACGAGCAGTACTTC.

This sequence joins TRBV6-5 and TRBJ2-1, with 10 bases fitting TRBD2. Germline V gene sequence: CDR1 MNHEY, CDR2 SVGAGI. There are 16 residues in the CDR3. V shed 5 bases and J 4 bases; nucleotides not matched to a gene: 8. In nucleotides, the CDR3 is TGTGCCAGCAGTAGGAGCGGGAGGGTAGGGTACAATGAGCAGTTCTTC. Translation: CASSRSGRVGYNEQFF.

The chain combines TRBV20-1 with TRBJ2-1, with 7 bases that match TRBD2. Losses at the gene ends were 6 bases for V and 2 bases for J; bases not matched to a gene: 10. This CDR3 has 15 amino acids. The germline CDR1 and CDR2 sequences are DFQATT and SNEGSKA (reference sequence). CDR3 nucleotide sequence: TGCAGTGCCCCTGGGGCTAGCGGAGCCTACAATGAGCAGTTCTTC. As protein: CSAPGASGAYNEQFF.

This clonotype was picked up a small number of times. V usage is TRBV11-2 and J usage is TRBJ1-4; a weak D match, TRBD1 (5 bases). V lost 5 bases to trimming and J lost 0 bases, with 13 bases between them. This CDR3 spans 16 amino acids. Germline V gene lookup returns CDR1 SGHAT and CDR2 FQNNGV. The CDR3 region has the DNA TGTGCCAGCAGCCCGTCGGGGGGTACAACTAATGAAAAACTGTTTTTT. Translating it yields CASSPSGGTTNEKLFF. Drawing the rest from reference TRBV11-2 and TRBJ1-4, the complete variable domain is EAGVAQSPRYKIIEKRQSVAFWCNPISGHATLYWYQQILGQGPKLLIQFQNNGVVDDSQLPKDRFSAERLKGVDSTLKIQPAKLEDSAVYLCASSPSGGTTNEKLFFGSGTQLSVL.

This clonotype has only a few counts. The gene calls are TRBV20-1 and TRBJ2-1; perhaps TRBD2 as D (5 bases). Germline values: CDR1 DFQATT, CDR2 SNEGSKA (reference sequence). V lost 4 bases, J lost 7 bases, and 14 bases lay in between. The CDR3 has 13 amino acids. As DNA, the CDR3 is TGCAGTGCTAAAAGCCCGGGGAGAAATGAGCAGTTCTTC. Amino acid sequence: CSAKSPGRNEQFF.

The chain joins TRBV30 to TRBJ2-7, with a tentative D call TRBD2 (6 bases). CDR3 length: 14 amino acids. CDR1 is GTSNPN, CDR2 SVGIG, per germline (reference sequence). Trimming cost V 4 bases and J 7 bases, with 20 bases left between them. The CDR3 region has the DNA TGTGCCTGGAATCCGGGACTCAACACGGGTGAGCAGTACTTC. Its protein is CAWNPGLNTGEQYF.

As DNA, the CDR3 is TGTGCCAGTAGTCCAGACCGGGCCTCGAGTCAGTATTTT. Its translation: CASSPDRASSQYF. The rearrangement links TRBV19 to TRBJ2-3; D ambiguous. Germline CDR1 and CDR2: LNHDA and SQIVND (reference sequence). The CDR3 loop spans 13 amino acids. V was shortened by 5 bases and J by 12 bases, with 18 bases between the two germline ends. Based on the CDR3 plus reference TRBV19 and TRBJ2-3, the full variable domain is DGGITQSPKYLFRKEGQNVTLSCEQNLNHDAMYWYRQDPGQGLRLIYYSQIVNDFQKGDIAEGYSVSREKKESFPLTVTSAQKNPTAFYLCASSPDRASSQYFGPGTRLTVL.

This clonotype appeared a few times. The J gene is TRBJ2-3, the V gene TRBV29-1; TRBD1 is a possible D gene (5 bases). This CDR3 region has 12 residues. CDR1 is SQVTM, CDR2 ANQGSEA, per germline. V was trimmed by 2 bases and J by 3 bases, leaving 6 bases between them. The CDR3 sequence: CSVEQGTDTQYF. In nucleotides, the CDR3 is TGCAGCGTTGAACAGGGAACAGATACGCAGTATTTT.

The chain has TRBV29-1 and TRBJ2-1; 9 bases agree with TRBD1. This CDR3 comprises 15 residues. Germline assignment: CDR1 SQVTM and CDR2 ANQGSEA. V lost 6 bases to trimming and J lost 5 bases; unmatched junction nucleotides: 11. DNA for the CDR3: TGCAGCGTGGGAAACTCACAGGGGGCGAACAATGAGCAGTTCTTC. Translation gives CSVGNSQGANNEQFF.

V gene TRBV20-1 combines with J gene TRBJ2-3; no clear D gene. Germline values: CDR1 DFQATT, CDR2 SNEGSKA (reference sequence). This CDR3 is built from 11 residues. The V end was cut by 4 bases, the J end by 3 bases, with 5 bases between. CDR3 sequence: CSAKGTDTQYF. Here the CDR3 DNA reads TGCAGTGCTAAGGGAACAGATACGCAGTATTTT.

The V gene is TRBV15, the J gene TRBJ2-7, with D possibly TRBD1 on 5 matching bases. The CDR3 covers 11 residues. The germline CDR1 and CDR2 sequences are LNHNV and YYDKDF (reference sequence). V lost 4 bases and J 9 bases, leaving 10 bases between the germline ends. In DNA, the CDR3 is TGTGCCACCAGCACAGGGATAGGGCAGTACTTC. It yields the protein CATSTGIGQYF.

There are a few counts of this clonotype. This chain connects TRBV21-1 to TRBJ2-4; no DNA check was done on the table's D call, TRBD1. TRBV21-1 is deemed a pseudogene. The CDR3 length is 17 residues. The CDR3 DNA reads as TGTGCCAGCAGCAAAGCGCTCGTCCCCACCTCCAAAAACATTCAGTACTTC. Protein product: CASSKALVPTSKNIQYF.

The chain is built from TRBV28 and TRBJ2-4; no reliable D call. V lost 7 bases and J lost 0, with 13 bases in between. Germline CDR1 is MDHEN and CDR2 is SYDVKM. This CDR3 has 15 residues. CDR3 nucleotide sequence: TGTGCCAGCACCTCATTTTACCGAGCCAAAAACATTCAGTACTTC. Its protein product is CASTSFYRAKNIQYF.

This clonotype has a handful of counts. This rearrangement joins TRBV6-5 to TRBJ1-1, with 9 bases identical to TRBD1. The CDR3 is 14 amino acids. From germline, CDR1 is MNHEY and CDR2 SVGAGI. V lost 8 bases, J lost 4 bases, and 8 bases stayed unmatched. The CDR3 DNA follows: TGTGCCAGCGAGGGACAGGGATTGGGCACTGAAGCTTTCTTT. Its protein is CASEGQGLGTEAFF.